These 16 T cell receptor beta chains originate from one sample sequenced in a study of metastatic and nonmetastatic thyroid tumors. Thyroid surgery had not been preceded by any treatment in any patient. TCRdb reanalyzed the PCR reads with MiXCR. Of 30,000 to 35,000 clones in the sample, around a sixth were seen once. The sequenced sample was blood. The receptors were gathered from a female donor with papillary thyroid cancer or a benign thyroid nodule (not recorded which). Some clones in this sample may be carry-over from other donors' samples.

The chain has TRBV4-3 and TRBJ2-3; TRBD2 matches at 9 bases. Germline values: CDR1 LGHNA, CDR2 YSLEER. CDR3 length: 15 amino acids. V dropped 3 bases and J dropped 1; count of bases not matched to a gene: 2. CDR3 in amino acids: CASSQRTSGTDTQYF. As DNA, the CDR3 is TGCGCCAGCAGCCAGCGGACTAGCGGCACAGATACGCAGTATTTT.

Ten or more counts support this clone. The rearrangement links TRBV5-8 to TRBJ2-1; no clear D. The CDR3 loop spans 13 amino acids. V was pared by 1 base and J by 7 bases, with 9 bases between. Germline-derived CDR1 and CDR2 are SGHTS and YDEGEE. The CDR3 region is CASSLFGRNEQFF. CDR3 coding DNA: TGTGCCAGCAGCTTGTTTGGCCGAAATGAGCAGTTCTTC.

This clone occurred a few times. The chain couples TRBV27 to TRBJ2-7; weak D call: TRBD2 (6 bases). Germline lookup yields CDR1 MNHEY and CDR2 SMNVEV (reference sequence). The CDR3 spans 15 residues. The V gene lost 5 bases and the J gene lost 4 bases, with 18 bases spanning the gap. The CDR3: CASSLTRDLTYEQYF. In DNA form, the CDR3 reads TGTGCCAGCAGTCTGACGCGGGACCTAACATACGAGCAGTACTTC.

The gene calls are TRBV20-1 and TRBJ2-2; 8 bases agree with TRBD2. V dropped 0 bases and J dropped 1; count of bases not matched to a gene: 4. CDR1 DFQATT and CDR2 SNEGSKA come from the germline V gene (reference sequence). The CDR3 loop spans 16 amino acids. The DNA of the CDR3 is TGCAGTGCTAGAGATCCTACTAGCGGGAACACCGGGGAGCTGTTTTTT. Protein: CSARDPTSGNTGELFF.

This clone occurred many times. Other nucleotide sequences from this sample produce the same CDR3. This sequence joins TRBV20-1 and TRBJ2-2; possibly TRBD1 or TRBD2 for D (6 bases each). Germline V gives CDR1 DFQATT, CDR2 SNEGSKA (reference sequence). Trimming removed 0 bases at V and 3 bases at J, with 14 bases between. The CDR3 is 16 residues long. Here the CDR3 reads CSARDSSGAYTGELFF. The CDR3 DNA follows: TGCAGTGCTAGAGATTCGTCGGGGGCGTACACCGGGGAGCTGTTTTTT.

V gene TRBV18 combines with J gene TRBJ1-6; TRBD1 might be the D (5 bases). The CDR3 contains 16 residues. The V end lost 3 bases, the J end lost 3 bases, and 12 bases lay between the germline ends. Germline CDR1 reads KGHSH; CDR2 reads LQKENI. The CDR3 DNA reads TGTGCCAGCTCACCGACAGCACTTGACTATAATTCACCCCTCCACTTT. Protein product: CASSPTALDYNSPLHF.

The V gene is TRBV5-1, the J gene TRBJ2-5; 9 nucleotides agree with TRBD2. This CDR3 is 15 amino acids long. Per the germline V gene, CDR1 is SGHRS and CDR2 is YFSETQ. After removal of 4 bases from V and 6 bases from J, the junction contained 10 bases not matched to a gene. CDR3 coding DNA: TGCGCCAGCAGCCCGCCTTTAGCGGGAGAAAAGACCCAGTACTTC. It translates to CASSPPLAGEKTQYF.

This clone was seen at least ten times. This sequence joins TRBV6-1 and TRBJ2-7; D is perhaps TRBD2 (5 bases). The CDR3 runs to 12 residues. CDR1 and CDR2 from the germline V gene are MNHNS and SASEGT. Trimming stripped 6 bases from V and 2 bases from J, with 8 bases between. CDR3 DNA sequence: TGTGCCAGCAGGACCGGGGCCTACGAGCAGTACTTC. It specifies CASRTGAYEQYF.

There are many counts of this clone. The rearrangement joins TRBV19 to TRBJ2-5; D may be TRBD1 or TRBD2 (5 bases each). CDR1 and CDR2 from the germline V gene are LNHDA and SQIVND (reference sequence). The CDR3 is 12 amino acids. V was trimmed by 7 bases and J by 1 base, leaving 7 bases between them. The CDR3 bases are TGTGCCAGTAAGGGACGCCAAGAGACCCAGTACTTC. As protein: CASKGRQETQYF.

This clone was counted ten times or more. V gene TRBV5-5 combines with J gene TRBJ2-5; 8 bases match TRBD1. From germline, CDR1 is SGHKS and CDR2 YYEKEE (reference sequence). The CDR3 covers 16 residues. J lost 5 bases, V lost 0 bases, and 9 bases had no gene match. The CDR3 region has the DNA TGTGCCAGCAGCTTGGGTCAGGGGGCAGTGGTTGAGACCCAGTACTTC. It specifies CASSLGQGAVVETQYF.

The chain employs TRBV5-1 and TRBJ1-2; TRBD1 might be the D (6 bases). Trimming cost V 0 bases and J 6 bases, with 18 bases left between them. There are 16 residues in the CDR3. Germline CDR1 and CDR2: SGHRS and YFSETQ. CDR3 in DNA: TGCGCCAGCAGCTTGGTTCTGTCGGGGCAGGGGAATGGCTACACCTTC. It is translated as CASSLVLSGQGNGYTF.

This clone was counted at least ten times. The chain carries TRBV4-2 and TRBJ2-3, with 8 bases identical to TRBD1. Losses at the gene ends were 5 bases for V and 4 bases for J; bases not matched to a gene: 11. CDR3 length: 16 residues. Germline values: CDR1 LGHNA, CDR2 YNFKEQ. The CDR3 bases are TGTGCCAGCAGCGTAAGACAGGGGTGGCTGGCAGATACGCAGTATTTT. Translated, it gives CASSVRQGWLADTQYF.

This clone was detected many times. The same CDR3 also results from other DNA sequences found in this sample. The chain joins TRBV7-9 to TRBJ2-2; TRBD2 might be the D (5 bases). This CDR3 region has 14 residues. V was shortened by 5 bases and J by 6 bases, with 13 bases between the two germline ends. The germline gives CDR1 SEHNR, CDR2 FQNEAQ (reference sequence). CDR3 protein: CASSTQAVPGELFF. The DNA for the CDR3 is TGTGCCAGCAGCACCCAAGCGGTCCCCGGGGAGCTGTTTTTT.

This clone was seen only a few times. The rearrangement links TRBV19 to TRBJ2-1; D gene unclear. The CDR3 has 13 amino acids. In germline, CDR1 is LNHDA, CDR2 SQIVND (reference sequence). Trimming pared 3 bases from V and 8 bases from J, leaving 11 bases between. CDR3 sequence (DNA): TGTGCCAGTAGTATGGAACAACTGGATGAGCAGTTCTTC. Translating gives CASSMEQLDEQFF.

On this clone: The germline gene is not matched at one end of the junction; a read error may be the cause. The V gene is TRBV6-5, the J gene TRBJ2-5; D is perhaps TRBD1 (6 bases). The germline V gene has CDR1 MNHEY and CDR2 SVGAGI. The CDR3 extends over 13 amino acids. The CDR3 DNA reads TGTGCCAGCAGTTGCTACAGGGAAGAGACACAGTACTTC. This codes for CASSCYREETQYF.

This clone was observed at least ten times. The chain recombines TRBV4-1 with TRBJ1-4; D uncertain. The CDR3 runs to 16 residues. V was cut by 5 bases and J by 6 bases, with 19 bases left in between. Germline V lookup: CDR1 MGHRA, CDR2 YSYEKL. CDR3 sequence: CASSATYSAGDEKLFF. CDR3 nucleotides: TGCGCCAGCAGCGCCACGTACAGCGCGGGAGATGAAAAACTGTTTTTT.